The T cell receptor (beta chain) under discussion was sequenced for a study of blood T cell repertoires in COVID-19. Looking at the study overall: From the United States, Italy and Spain came samples of acute and convalescent COVID-19.

Germline lookup yields CDR1 SGHRS and CDR2 YFSETQ. The CDR3 is 13 amino acids. V lost 0 bases and J 9 bases, leaving 10 bases between the germline ends. Enrollees, roughly 18 to 89 years old, lived in approximately 25 US areas. Assignments of participants to cohorts depended upon their own reported clinical history. Cohort 3 donors were reported recovered after two negative PCRs, clearance, or symptom resolution. Clones were read by immunoSEQ multiplex PCR, and TCRdb kept only the in-frame ones, dropping some. The data hold 190,000 or so clones, with roughly 88% observed a single time. This chain uses TRBV5-1 with TRBJ2-1; perhaps TRBD1 as D (6 bases). The source material was PBMCs or T cells enriched from blood (not recorded which). This TCR came from a woman in her 30s who had recovered from COVID-19. This CDR3 reads CASSLVEGVEQFF. The CDR3 DNA reads TGCGCCAGCAGCTTGGTTGAGGGGGTTGAGCAGTTCTTC.